This TCR beta chain appears in the sequencing data of a study of blood T cell repertoires in COVID-19. The wider study: Sources were T cells, B-cell-depleted T cells, or PBMCs; the material itself was cDNA or gDNA.

CDR1 is MNHEY, CDR2 SVGEGT, per germline. This CDR3 has 11 residues. With 4 bases removed from V and 8 bases from J, the gap between germline ends came to 8 bases. Participants spanned ages about 18 to 90 years and resided in over 20 US areas. TCRdb keeps only in-frame clones here, not all; method: immunoSEQ multiplex PCR. The top ten clones hold approximately 2% of a sample with over 350,000 clones, roughly nine tenths of them seen once. This clonotype was obtained from a woman under 30 with acute COVID-19. Sample: PBMCs or T cells enriched from blood (not recorded which). The J gene is TRBJ1-1, the V gene TRBV6-2 or TRBV6-3, with D possibly TRBD1 on 5 matching bases. The CDR3 nucleotides read TGTGCCAGCAGTTTAGGACAAGAAGCTTTCTTT. Protein sequence: CASSLGQEAFF.